This T cell receptor (beta chain) was captured by sequencing in a study of OX40 agonist ivuxolimab in advanced cancers. Here immunoSEQ multiplex PCR was the method, and the copy in TCRdb shows in-frame clones only, minus some. In the table there are 70,000 to 80,000 clones, roughly 81% of which are singletons. Autoimmune disease history or systemic immunosuppression excluded patients. The count of this clone is one. The CDR3 is 12 residues long. Deletions cut 2 bases from V and 6 bases from J, with 8 bases between. In germline, CDR1 is SGHTS, CDR2 YDEGEE. The source was CD4+ or CD8+ T cells sorted from blood, collected in a trial of the OX40 agonist ivuxolimab. The chain carries TRBV5-8 and TRBJ1-2; tentatively, D is TRBD1 (5 bases). The clonotype was recovered from an adult with an advanced solid tumor such as melanoma, head and neck, liver or kidney cancer. CDR3 bases: TGTGCCAGCAGCTTACAGGAAAATGGCTACACCTTC. Protein: CASSLQENGYTF.